This T cell receptor beta chain was identified during a study of blood T cell repertoires in COVID-19. About the research overall: Spain, Italy and the United States supplied samples that represented acute and convalescent COVID-19. Sources were T cells, B-cell-depleted T cells, or PBMCs; the material itself was cDNA or gDNA.

In the study's own analysis: For nucleated cells, counts were estimated from reference gene primer amplification. Data came from immunoSEQ multiplex PCR; TCRdb stores just in-frame clones and leaves some out. D and trimming were read from the DNA, whereas the V and J calls and clone size are those reported in that table. The table records roughly 31,000 clones, 85% to 90% of them present only once. The germline CDR1 and CDR2 sequences are LNHDA and SQIVND (reference sequence). The CDR3 totals 12 residues. The V and J ends lost 6 bases and 9 bases respectively, with 11 bases between them. V usage is TRBV19 and J usage is TRBJ1-4, with D maybe TRBD1 (5 bases). The clonotype originates from a man aged 55-75 years with acute or convalescent COVID-19. The material sequenced was peripheral blood. CDR3 sequence (DNA): TGTGCCAGTAGGACCGACAGCAAAAAACTGTTTTTT. Protein product: CASRTDSKKLFF.